This TCR beta chain derives from a study of T cells in Graves' hyperthyroidism and ophthalmopathy. Those patients with uncontrolled infection, other autoimmune disease, pregnancy or lactation were excluded. Study outcomes and limitations: Ophthalmopathy, as predicted by the model, came a median roughly 6.8 months after the prediction.

This CDR3 has 13 residues. From germline, CDR1 is DFQATT and CDR2 SNEGSKA (reference sequence). Trimming pared 4 bases from V and 4 bases from J, leaving 13 bases between. This clonotype has a count of ten or more. Its specificity is unknown. Amplified TCR beta CDR3 regions derived from RNA transcripts. With the HTBI primer set, the TCR CDR3 went through a first round of RT-PCR. TCRdb recomputed calls from the multiplex PCR reads with MiXCR, one row per CDR3 protein. The sample has more than 300,000 distinct CDR3 sequences, 13% seen once; the top ten hold 9.2%. V usage is TRBV20-1 and J usage is TRBJ1-2, with unresolved D. The clonotype was recovered from a woman between 18 and 29 years old with Graves' hyperthyroidism. The sample consisted of blood. The CDR3 reads CSANRGATYGYTF. CDR3 DNA: TGCAGTGCTAATCGCGGTGCGACCTATGGCTACACCTTC.